The rows below give T cell receptor beta chains drawn from one sample of a study of Graves' ophthalmopathy and Graves' hyperthyroidism. One entry per CDR3 protein results from TCRdb running MiXCR on the multiplex PCR reads. The sample has 45,000 to 60,000 distinct CDR3 sequences, less than 55% seen once. Sequencing was performed on peripheral blood. These receptors all come from an adult woman with Graves' ophthalmopathy. Each CDR3 is given with its conserved first and last residue. Each record gives: D gene, V gene, clone size, J gene, CDR3 protein, CDR3 DNA. The D gene is left open where the match is weak. Rows give clone size only sometimes, using once, few, many, or a class for an expanded clone.

>.|TRBV28|.|TRBJ2-1
CASSPPGGPSYNEQFF
TGTGCCAGCAGTCCCCCCGGCGGCCCCTCCTACAATGAGCAGTTCTTC
>.|TRBV6-1|many|TRBJ2-2
CASRLTGGAGELFF
TGTGCCAGCAGGCTAACAGGGGGGGCCGGGGAGCTGTTTTTT
>.|TRBV20-1|many|TRBJ2-4
CSARVPRASKNIQYF
TGCAGTGCTAGAGTCCCGCGGGCCTCCAAAAACATTCAGTACTTC
>.|TRBV4-1|many|TRBJ2-2
CASSQDSTGELFF
TGCGCCAGCAGCCAAGATTCAACGGGGGAGCTGTTTTTT
>.|TRBV6-6|.|TRBJ1-5
CVSSDGTPSNQPQHF
TGTGTCAGCAGTGATGGGACTCCCTCCAATCAGCCCCAGCATTTT
>.|TRBV7-2|many|TRBJ1-4
CASSLKRGEKLFF
TGTGCCAGCAGCTTAAAGCGGGGGGAAAAACTGTTTTTT
>TRBD1|TRBV2|.|TRBJ2-1
CASVGQGVLTDTQFF
TGTGCCAGCGTCGGACAGGGGGTGCTCACAGATACGCAGTTCTTC
>.|TRBV6-1|.|TRBJ1-2
CASSRGGSLRTSNNGYTF
TGTGCCAGCTCCAGAGGGGGTAGCCTGAGAACTTCTAACAATGGCTACACCTTC
>.|TRBV6-4|many|TRBJ1-5
CASSRRSPHPNQPQHF
TGTGCCAGCAGCAGACGATCCCCCCATCCCAATCAGCCCCAGCATTTT
>.|TRBV9|many|TRBJ1-2
CASSVGTTVRALYGYTF
TGTGCCAGCAGCGTAGGTACGACCGTCCGAGCCCTTTATGGCTACACCTTC
>.|TRBV25-1|.|TRBJ2-7
CASSAAPGARGAEQYF
TGTGCCAGCAGCGCCGCACCCGGGGCCCGGGGGGCCGAGCAGTACTTC
>.|TRBV19|.|TRBJ1-2
CASSITWARYGYTF
TGTGCCAGTAGTATAACGTGGGCGAGGTATGGCTACACCTTC
>.|TRBV27|.|TRBJ1-4
CASRTNEKLFF
TGTGCCAGCAGGACGAATGAAAAACTGTTTTTT
>.|TRBV10-3|.|TRBJ1-1
CAISESGHQRTEAFF
TGTGCCATCAGTGAGTCTGGACATCAAAGGACTGAAGCTTTCTTT
>TRBD2|TRBV9|many|TRBJ2-3
CASSYKTSESDTQYF
TGTGCCAGCAGCTACAAGACTAGCGAGTCAGATACGCAGTATTTT
>TRBD1|TRBV19|many|TRBJ1-5
CASSPRDRGTYSNQPQHF
TGTGCCAGTAGCCCCCGAGACAGGGGGACTTATAGCAATCAGCCCCAGCATTTT
>.|TRBV6-2/TRBV6-3|many|TRBJ1-5
CASSYSGAEQPQHF
TGTGCCAGCAGTTACTCGGGGGCGGAACAGCCCCAGCATTTT
>.|TRBV2|once|TRBJ1-1
CTSPGFINTEAFF
TGTACCAGCCCCGGGTTTATAAACACTGAAGCTTTCTTT
>TRBD1|TRBV24-1|few|TRBJ2-7
CATSERTGAEQYF
TGTGCCACCAGTGAGCGGACAGGAGCCGAGCAGTACTTC
>TRBD2|TRBV24-1|many|TRBJ2-3
CATSDFPSGTTDTQYF
TGTGCCACCAGTGATTTTCCTAGCGGGACGACAGATACGCAGTATTTT
>TRBD2|TRBV20-1|.|TRBJ2-1
CSARGGRGNEQFF
TGCAGTGCTAGAGGCGGGAGGGGTAATGAGCAGTTCTTC
>TRBD2|TRBV3-1|.|TRBJ2-1
CASSPYSGKSSYNEQFF
TGTGCCAGCAGCCCGTATAGCGGGAAGAGCTCCTACAATGAGCAGTTCTTC
>.|TRBV6-4|.|TRBJ2-7
CASSDSGTTEQYF
TGTGCCAGCAGTGACTCCGGGACCACCGAGCAGTACTTC
>.|TRBV20-1|.|TRBJ1-4
CRGRANEKLFF
TGCAGGGGGCGGGCTAATGAAAAACTGTTTTTT
>.|TRBV20-1|.|TRBJ1-5
CNAPYLGGAGRPQHF
TGCAATGCTCCCTACCTGGGGGGGGCGGGTCGGCCCCAGCATTTT
>.|TRBV4-2|many|TRBJ2-7
CASSQERGPVYEQYF
TGTGCCAGCAGCCAAGAGCGGGGACCGGTCTACGAGCAGTACTTC
>.|TRBV20-1|.|TRBJ2-3
CSAPLYDTQYF
TGCAGTGCTCCCCTCTATGATACGCAGTATTTT
>TRBD1|TRBV2|medium-sized|TRBJ2-7
CASSEGTGAYEQYF
TGTGCCAGCAGTGAAGGGACAGGGGCCTACGAGCAGTACTTC
>.|TRBV19|many|TRBJ2-5
CASSTSPGETQYF
TGTGCCAGTAGTACCAGCCCAGGCGAGACCCAGTACTTC
>.|TRBV24-1|.|TRBJ1-2
CATSDERAYGYTF
TGTGCCACCAGTGATGAGAGGGCGTATGGCTACACCTTC
>.|TRBV5-6|many|TRBJ2-5
CASTTTFQETQYF
TGTGCCAGCACCACGACATTCCAAGAGACCCAGTACTTC
>.|TRBV2|.|TRBJ2-5
CASSHGGLETQYF
TGTGCCAGCAGCCACGGGGGGCTAGAGACCCAGTACTTC
>.|TRBV14|.|TRBJ1-1
CASGQEGSGGNTEAFF
TGTGCCAGCGGCCAAGAGGGGAGCGGGGGGAACACTGAAGCTTTCTTT
>TRBD2|TRBV15|.|TRBJ2-2
CATSSFGSGGELVF
TGTGCCACCAGCAGCTTCGGGTCGGGAGGGGAGCTGGTTTTT
>TRBD2|TRBV20-1|.|TRBJ2-3
CSAGTSGTGTDTQYF
TGCAGTGCCGGGACTAGCGGGACCGGCACAGATACGCAGTATTTT
>.|TRBV10-3|medium-sized|TRBJ1-2
CATRTEGGNYGYTF
TGTGCCACCCGGACAGAGGGGGGCAACTATGGCTACACCTTC
>.|TRBV5-4|.|TRBJ2-5
CASSLGQGLQETQYF
TGTGCCAGCAGCCTGGGGCAGGGGCTCCAAGAGACCCAGTACTTC
>.|TRBV9|many|TRBJ2-2
CASSVAGDVGKTGELFF
TGTGCCAGCAGCGTTGCTGGGGACGTCGGTAAGACCGGGGAGCTGTTTTTT
>.|TRBV7-9|medium-sized|TRBJ1-2
CASSLAEGNYGYTF
TGTGCCAGCAGCTTAGCGGAGGGAAACTATGGCTACACCTTC